Shown below are 5 T cell receptor beta chains from a single sample sequenced in a study of shared clonotypes between healthy human individuals. Naive CD8 cells comprised CD45RO-negative, CCR7-positively selected cells, excluding terminally differentiated effector memory CD45RA+ cells. Only in-frame clones appear in the TCRdb table, and some are missing; sequencing was by immunoSEQ multiplex PCR. This sample carries roughly 2.1 million clones, about 92% of them seen once, and the ten largest clones take under 2%. Sequencing was carried out using naive CD8+ T cells from PBMCs. These receptors were taken from a man in his late teens or twenties in good health. Some clones in this sample may be carry-over from other donors' samples.

The rearrangement joins TRBV4-1 to TRBJ1-3; D ambiguous. Germline assignment: CDR1 MGHRA and CDR2 YSYEKL. Trimming removed 5 bases at V and 0 bases at J, with 14 bases between. CDR3 length: 16 amino acids. The CDR3 DNA reads TGCGCCAGCAGCACTCGGACCGGGTTCTCTGGAAACACCATATATTTT. Protein sequence: CASSTRTGFSGNTIYF.

The rearrangement uses TRBV30 and TRBJ2-7; D is perhaps TRBD1 (5 bases). CDR1 is GTSNPN, CDR2 SVGIG, per germline (reference sequence). The CDR3 is made up of 13 amino acids. Deletions cut 8 bases from V and 1 base from J, with 15 bases between. The CDR3 DNA reads as TGTGCCGTGAGGTCGCAGGGTTCCTACGAGCAGTACTTC. Its protein product is CAVRSQGSYEQYF.

This sequence joins TRBV4-1 and TRBJ2-5, with TRBD2 as a possible D gene (6 bases). Germline V lookup: CDR1 MGHRA, CDR2 YSYEKL. V lost 1 base and J 1 base, leaving 10 bases between the germline ends. The CDR3 covers 15 residues. DNA for the CDR3: TGCGCCAGCAGCCAAGGGGTTAGCGGCCAAGAGACCCAGTACTTC. Amino acids: CASSQGVSGQETQYF.

The rearrangement uses TRBV28 and TRBJ2-1; 10 nucleotides line up with TRBD2. V shed 6 bases and J 7 bases; nucleotides not matched to a gene: 18. From germline, CDR1 is MDHEN and CDR2 SYDVKM. This CDR3 has 18 residues. The CDR3 sequence is CASRTNLAGAVVWNEQFF. The CDR3 nucleotides read TGTGCCAGCAGGACAAATCTAGCGGGAGCCGTAGTGTGGAATGAGCAGTTCTTC.

The V and J genes are TRBV10-3 and TRBJ1-2; 12 nucleotides align to TRBD1. The CDR3 is 14 amino acids. Trimming took 6 bases from V and 4 from J; bases not matched to a gene: 3. The germline CDR1 and CDR2 sequences are ENHRY and SYGVKD. The CDR3 sequence: CAISPGQGAYGYTF. CDR3 sequence (DNA): TGTGCCATCAGCCCGGGACAGGGGGCCTATGGCTACACCTTC.